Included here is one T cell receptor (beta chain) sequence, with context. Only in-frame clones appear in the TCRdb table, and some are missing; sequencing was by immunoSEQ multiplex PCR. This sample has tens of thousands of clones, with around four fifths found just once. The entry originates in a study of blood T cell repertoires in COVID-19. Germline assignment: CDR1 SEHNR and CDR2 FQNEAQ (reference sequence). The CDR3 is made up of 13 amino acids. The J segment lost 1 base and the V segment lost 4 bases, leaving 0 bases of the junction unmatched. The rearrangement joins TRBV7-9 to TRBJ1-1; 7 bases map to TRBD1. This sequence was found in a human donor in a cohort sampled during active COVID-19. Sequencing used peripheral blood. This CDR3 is CASSWTGNTEAFF. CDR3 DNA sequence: TGTGCCAGCAGCTGGACAGGGAACACTGAAGCTTTCTTT.